These T cell receptor beta chains were read from a single sample in a study of glioma-infiltrating T cells after dendritic cell vaccination. The data were produced by immunoSEQ multiplex PCR, yet TCRdb's version contains in-frame clones alone and is incomplete. Of about 87,000 clones listed, around 90% were seen once; the top ten hold roughly 3.2%. The source was blood, collected before dendritic cell vaccination. Every receptor here comes from a human donor with glioblastoma. Each CDR3 is given without its conserved first and last residue. Fields, in order: V gene, clone size, CDR3 length, CDR3 protein. Clone size appears in some rows only: once, few, many, or a class for an expanded clone.

>TRBV7-9|.|13
ASSSSGGLSETQY
>TRBV7-2|.|12
ASSRSGEQEGYT
>TRBV29-1|.|12
SVEGGGFQETQY
>TRBV6-1|.|13
ASNPRGAGTYEQY
>TRBV6-1|.|15
ASSAKRGTETGNTIY
>TRBV5-6|few|15
ASRPGLAGPTTYEQY
>TRBV19|.|11
ASRDRSNQPQH
>TRBV6-5|.|9
ASRRQETQY
>TRBV5-1|.|13
ASSLGGDRGYEQY
>TRBV4-2|.|13
ASSHSPTGDEKLF
>TRBV14|.|14
ASSRPGTSGSDEQF
>TRBV30|.|14
AWSVRSGRRNYGYT
>TRBV10-3|.|15
ATLGQGSISLTYEQY
>TRBV9|.|12
ASTPGFSGNTIY
>TRBV5-4|.|12
ASSPEPSGNTIY
>TRBV5-6|.|11
ASVDRADEVAF
>TRBV10-3|.|13
AISANGQRNTEAF
>TRBV11-3|once|11
ASSPRVAGEQY
>TRBV27|.|12
ASRGDRVNGEAF
>TRBV11-3|.|11
ASSPPRDNEQY
>TRBV11-3|.|12
ASSPTGYADTQY
>TRBV30|.|14
AWSGGTISSGNTIY
>TRBV7-9|.|15
ASSLAYGQGAPYEQY
>TRBV18|.|13
ASSRTGLSNQPQH
>TRBV30|.|11
AWRREAPGELF
>TRBV5-4|.|12
ASRTGQDSYEQY
>TRBV5-1|.|11
ASSLVGGDEQY
>TRBV5-5|.|11
ASSPDRKGTQY
>TRBV15|.|14
ATSLKRTASTDTQY
>TRBV11-1|.|13
ASSLMAGVPETQY
>TRBV7-3|.|11
ASSAGTGFGYT